What follows describes a single T cell receptor (beta chain). Germline trimming cut 3 bases from V and 8 bases from J; bases unmatched to any gene: 7. CDR1 and CDR2 from the germline V gene are SGHNT and YYREEE (reference sequence). This CDR3 has 14 amino acids. The data stem from a study of blood T cell repertoires in COVID-19. Study at large: The study drew acute and convalescent COVID-19 samples from the United States, Italy and Spain. The analysed material was cDNA or gDNA that came from T cells, B-cell-depleted T cells, or PBMCs.

Original handling: Researchers report that nucleated cell counts were estimated from reference gene primer amplification. Produced via immunoSEQ multiplex PCR; TCRdb's table is partial and in-frame only. The V and J calls and the clone size are those of that table, but D and trimming were determined from the DNA. Of roughly 50,000 clones in the sample, 75% to 95% were seen once. This clonotype was sampled from a man in his forties or fifties with active COVID-19. The sequencing input was peripheral blood. The rearrangement links TRBV5-4 to TRBJ1-2; 10 positions match TRBD1. CDR3 amino acids: CASSSRDRGWGYTF. The CDR3, as DNA: TGTGCCAGCAGCTCGAGGGACAGGGGTTGGGGCTACACCTTC.